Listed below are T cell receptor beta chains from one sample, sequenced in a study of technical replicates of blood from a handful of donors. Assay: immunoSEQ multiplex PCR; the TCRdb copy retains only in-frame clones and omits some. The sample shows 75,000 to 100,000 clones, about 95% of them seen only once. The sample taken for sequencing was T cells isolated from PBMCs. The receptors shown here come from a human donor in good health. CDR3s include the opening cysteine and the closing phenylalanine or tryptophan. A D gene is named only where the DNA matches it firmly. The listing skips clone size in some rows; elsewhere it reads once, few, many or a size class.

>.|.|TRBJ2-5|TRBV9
CASSVEGELGETQYF
TGTGCCAGCAGCGTCGAGGGAGAGCTGGGGGAGACCCAGTACTTC
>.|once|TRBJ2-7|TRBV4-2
CASSQVAGGPYEQYF
TGTGCCAGCAGCCAAGTCGCCGGAGGGCCCTACGAGCAGTACTTC
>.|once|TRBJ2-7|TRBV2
CASRPITGTLGEQYF
TGTGCCAGCAGGCCCATTACCGGGACATTGGGCGAGCAGTACTTC
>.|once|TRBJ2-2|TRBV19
CASSIDRAQGRTTGELFF
TGTGCCAGTAGTATAGATCGGGCACAGGGGAGGACCACCGGGGAGCTGTTTTTT
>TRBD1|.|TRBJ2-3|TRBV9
CASSDRRTGGSTDTQYF
TGTGCCAGCAGCGATCGACGGACAGGGGGTAGCACAGATACGCAGTATTTT
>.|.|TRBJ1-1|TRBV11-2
CASSLDFRVAFF
TGTGCCAGCAGCTTAGATTTCAGGGTTGCTTTCTTT
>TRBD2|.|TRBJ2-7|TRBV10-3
CAIREAGAYEQYF
TGTGCCATCAGGGAAGCGGGAGCCTACGAGCAGTACTTC
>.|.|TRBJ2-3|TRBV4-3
CASSQDGGFLATQYF
TGCGCCAGCAGCCAAGATGGCGGGTTCCTAGCTACGCAGTATTTT
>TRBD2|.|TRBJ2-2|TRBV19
CASSQTTSGRKSNTGELFF
TGTGCCAGTAGCCAAACGACTAGCGGGAGGAAGTCGAACACCGGGGAGCTGTTTTTT
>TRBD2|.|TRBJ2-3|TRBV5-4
CASSFPLAGTGDTQYF
TGTGCCAGCAGCTTTCCCCTAGCGGGAACGGGAGATACGCAGTATTTT
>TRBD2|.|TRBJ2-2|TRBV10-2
CASRLAGDTGELFF
TGCGCCAGCAGATTAGCGGGAGACACCGGGGAGCTGTTTTTT